This T cell receptor beta chain was sequenced for a study of control samples from healthy donors and cancer patients (dated by TCRdb to about 2020). This clone was seen a few times. What antigen it recognizes has not been identified. No base qualities exist here, and no much larger clone lies one base off it. Library preparation used the immunoSEQ multiplex PCR assay. TCRdb stores this immuneACCESS table with in-frame sequences only. Part of the clones is absent; in the studies checked, under half of the shortfall reflects unresolved V genes, and no reason is known for the rest. Present in this sample are just over 150,000 clones, roughly 92% of which were seen just once. The ten most abundant clones make up more than 2% of the sample. Between the V and J ends, shortened by 3 bases and 2 bases respectively, the junction contains 8 bases. The CDR3 starts with the cysteine, ends with the phenylalanine, and has 13 residues. The sequence is cut down to CDR3 DNA, 39 bases in frame from base 1. CDR1 is given as GTSNPN and CDR2 as SVGIG, both from the germline V gene (reference sequence).

The V gene is TRBV30 and the J gene is TRBJ1-3; a confident D gene designation cannot be given. The sample was blood. The source of this sequence is a man between 50 and 59 years old in good health. Here is the DNA: TGTGCCTGGAGCAGTGACGCTGGAAACACCATATATTTT. It translates to CAWSSDAGNTIYF.